These 20 T cell receptor beta chains were sequenced from one sample in a study of Ad26.COV2.S vaccination and SARS-CoV-2 variants. Treatment in this sample: some 20 received Ad26.COV2.S at low or high dose, single or two shots; roughly five received placebo; per-sample allocation not given. Sampling was performed 63 days after the first vaccine or placebo injection. The method was immunoSEQ multiplex PCR; TCRdb's version includes in-frame clones alone and lacks a portion of them. The data show roughly 350,000 clones, about nine tenths seen once. Material: peripheral blood, obtained in a trial of Ad26.COV2.S vaccine versus placebo. Receptor source: a person aged 18-65 years who received the Ad26.COV2.S COVID-19 vaccine or a placebo.

The chain joins TRBV6-5 to TRBJ2-1, with 7 bases that match TRBD2. In germline, CDR1 is MNHEY, CDR2 SVGAGI. V was pared by 10 bases and J by 4 bases, with 13 bases of the junction left unmatched. The CDR3 loop spans 15 amino acids. This CDR3 is CAMSLAVGQYNEQFF. The CDR3 coding sequence is TGTGCCATGTCCCTAGCGGTTGGGCAATACAATGAGCAGTTCTTC.

This chain joins TRBV11-2 and TRBJ2-5; 15 bases align to TRBD2. The CDR3 contains 17 residues. CDR1 and CDR2 (germline): SGHAT, FQNNGV. V was clipped by 2 bases and J by 5 bases; unmatched bases: 6. CDR3 residues: CASSLLGLAGGGETQYF. The CDR3 DNA reads as TGTGCCAGCAGCTTATTGGGACTAGCGGGGGGCGGGGAGACCCAGTACTTC.

The chain joins TRBV25-1 to TRBJ1-2; D ambiguous. The CDR3 covers 14 residues. Germline CDR1 and CDR2: MGHDK and SYGVNS. The V end lost 1 base, the J end lost 5 bases, and 11 bases lay between the germline ends. The CDR3 DNA sequence: TGTGCCAGCAGTGAATGGGTTTCGGGGTATGGCTACACCTTC. Protein product: CASSEWVSGYGYTF.

The chain uses TRBV6-6 and TRBJ1-4; 7 bases agree with TRBD1. Per the germline V gene, CDR1 is MNHNY and CDR2 is SVGAGI (reference sequence). With 0 bases clipped from V and 7 bases from J, the junction kept 2 bases outside the gene matches. CDR3 length: 14 residues. In DNA, the CDR3 is TGTGCCAGCAGTTACTCAGGGGGCGGTGAAAAACTGTTTTTT. Translating gives CASSYSGGGEKLFF.

The chain links TRBV18 to TRBJ2-2; 8 nucleotides match TRBD1. The CDR3 is 16 amino acids. Unmatched junction bases numbered 7, after V lost 3 bases and J lost 4 bases. The germline gives CDR1 KGHSH, CDR2 LQKENI. CDR3 protein: CASSPLDRVSTGELFF. The CDR3 DNA sequence: TGTGCCAGCTCACCGCTGGACAGGGTCAGCACCGGGGAGCTGTTTTTT.

The CDR3 nucleotides read TGTGCCAGCTCACCGGACAGTACTGAAGCTTTCTTT. Amino acids: CASSPDSTEAFF. The chain has TRBV18 and TRBJ1-1, with D possibly TRBD1 on 6 matching bases. CDR1 and CDR2 from the germline V gene are KGHSH and LQKENI. V was pared by 3 bases and J by 5 bases, with 7 bases between. The CDR3 covers 12 residues.

The chain has TRBV5-4 and TRBJ2-5, with D tentatively TRBD1 or TRBD2 (5 bases each). This CDR3 spans 15 amino acids. The V gene lost 2 bases and the J gene lost 4 bases, with 15 bases spanning the gap. Germline CDR1 reads SGHNT; CDR2 reads YYREEE (reference sequence). Written as DNA, the CDR3 is TGTGCCAGCAGCTTAATTGGAAGTGGGGGAGAGACCCAGTACTTC. Its translation is CASSLIGSGGETQYF.

This clone is a singleton in its sample. The V call is TRBV5-4, the J call TRBJ2-6; D gene uncertain. The germline V and J ends were trimmed by 0 bases and 3 bases, with 1 base remaining between them. The CDR3 sequence is 13 residues long. Germline lookup yields CDR1 SGHNT and CDR2 YYREEE (reference sequence). The CDR3 is CASSLVGANVLTF. CDR3 DNA sequence: TGTGCCAGCAGCTTGGTTGGGGCCAACGTCCTGACTTTC.

The rearrangement uses TRBV5-4 and TRBJ2-7, with TRBD1 matching 7 bases. The ends lost 5 bases at V and 3 bases at J; junction bases unmatched: 11. From germline, CDR1 is SGHNT and CDR2 YYREEE (reference sequence). This CDR3 has 15 residues. CDR3 in DNA: TGTGCCAGCAGAAAGGAGGCGACAGGGAGCTACGAGCAGTACTTC. As protein: CASRKEATGSYEQYF. Together with reference TRBV5-4 and TRBJ2-7, the CDR3 gives the full variable domain: ETGVTQSPTHLIKTRGQQVTLRCSSQSGHNTVSWYQQALGQGPQFIFQYYREEENGRGNFPPRFSGLQFPNYSSELNVNALELDDSALYLCASRKEATGSYEQYFGPGTRLTVT.

The chain recombines TRBV9 with TRBJ2-7, with 9 positions matching TRBD1. V lost 2 bases, J lost 3 bases, and 6 bases stayed unmatched. Germline CDR1 reads SGDLS; CDR2 reads YYNGEE. The CDR3 covers 15 residues. Here the CDR3 reads CASSVLDRGSYEQYF. DNA of the CDR3: TGTGCCAGCAGCGTTCTAGACAGGGGGAGCTACGAGCAGTACTTC.

The CDR3 DNA follows: TGTGCCAGCAGTTCCTACCGGGACAGCGTCTATGGCTACACCTTC. This translates into CASSSYRDSVYGYTF. The V gene is TRBV6-6, the J gene TRBJ1-2, with 7 positions matching TRBD1. V dropped 4 bases and J dropped 4; count of bases not matched to a gene: 9. CDR1 is MNHNY, CDR2 SVGAGI, per germline (reference sequence). The CDR3 sequence is 15 residues long.

The chain carries TRBV9 and TRBJ1-5; 8 positions agree with TRBD1. After removal of 2 bases from V and 2 bases from J, the junction contained 3 bases not matched to a gene. The CDR3 extends over 15 amino acids. CDR1 and CDR2 from the germline V gene are SGDLS and YYNGEE. CDR3 region: CASSVTGGRNQPQHF. Written as DNA, the CDR3 is TGTGCCAGCAGCGTTACAGGGGGGCGCAATCAGCCCCAGCATTTT.

The J gene is TRBJ2-7, the V gene TRBV6-5, with no clear D. Germline V gene sequence: CDR1 MNHEY, CDR2 SVGAGI. Trimming pared 6 bases from V and 1 base from J, leaving 10 bases between. CDR3 length equals 13 residues. The CDR3 loop is CASRGDKSYEQYF. The CDR3 nucleotides are TGTGCCAGCAGAGGAGACAAGTCCTACGAGCAGTACTTC.

The chain employs TRBV5-8 and TRBJ1-1, with D hard to call. Trimming stripped 9 bases from V and 3 bases from J, with 9 bases between. The CDR3 has 11 amino acids. Germline CDR1 SGHTS, CDR2 YDEGEE. This CDR3 reads CATPKYTEAFF. The CDR3 coding sequence is TGTGCCACCCCCAAGTACACTGAAGCTTTCTTT.

This sequence joins TRBV4-2 and TRBJ1-4, with a tentative D call TRBD1 (5 bases). The length of the CDR3 is 17 residues. V was cut by 0 bases and J by 4 bases, with 15 bases left in between. Germline V gene sequence: CDR1 LGHNA, CDR2 YNFKEQ. CDR3 sequence (DNA): TGTGCCAGCAGCCAAGATGGGACCTCCAATGGTAATGAAAAACTGTTTTTT. The encoded protein is CASSQDGTSNGNEKLFF.

This sequence joins TRBV5-4 and TRBJ2-7; 8 bases line up with TRBD1. Germline CDR1 SGHNT, CDR2 YYREEE (reference sequence). Germline trimming cut 0 bases from V and 4 bases from J; bases unmatched to any gene: 3. The CDR3 sequence is 14 residues long. This CDR3 reads CASSLGTGRYEQYF. CDR3 coding DNA: TGTGCCAGCAGCTTGGGGACAGGGCGGTACGAGCAGTACTTC.

This sequence joins TRBV21-1 and TRBJ2-5; no DNA check was done on the table's D call, TRBD2. TRBV21-1 is described as a pseudogene. This CDR3 region has 11 residues. The CDR3 DNA is TGTGCCAGCAGTTACGGGGAGACCCAGTACTTC. The encoded protein is CASSYGETQYF.

The rearrangement links TRBV11-3 to TRBJ2-5; the match to TRBD2 covers 7 bases. This CDR3 is built from 15 residues. From germline, CDR1 is SGHNT and CDR2 YENEEA. Germline trimming cut 5 bases from V and 2 bases from J; bases unmatched to any gene: 8. CDR3 sequence: CASSPGPGGQETQYF. The CDR3 nucleotides read TGTGCCAGCAGCCCAGGACCCGGGGGGCAAGAGACCCAGTACTTC.

The chain carries TRBV5-4 and TRBJ2-5; D not resolved. Germline V lookup: CDR1 SGHNT, CDR2 YYREEE (reference sequence). The CDR3 loop spans 13 amino acids. Trimming stripped 4 bases from V and 2 bases from J, with 9 bases between. The CDR3 nucleotides are TGTGCCAGCAGCCCAACTCCACAAGAGACCCAGTACTTC. Its protein is CASSPTPQETQYF.

The V call is TRBV4-3, the J call TRBJ2-3; TRBD1 aligns across 9 bases. V lost 1 base to trimming and J lost 6 bases; unmatched junction nucleotides: 2. This CDR3 comprises 14 residues. CDR1 is LGHNA, CDR2 YSLEER, per germline. The CDR3 coding sequence is TGCGCCAGCAGCCAAGCGACAGGGGGGGATACGCAGTATTTT. This gives the protein CASSQATGGDTQYF.